The clone carrying this TCR beta chain came up a few times. The antigen is unknown. The data were obtained in a study of vaccination and CD4 T cells after COVID-19. Turning to the study itself: Overlapping spike peptides from SARS-CoV-2, HCoV-NL63, HCoV-OC43 and HCoV-229E served to stimulate the cells.

V was shortened by 4 bases and J by 0 bases, with 10 bases between the two germline ends. This CDR3 comprises 15 residues. CDR1 SNHLY and CDR2 FYNNEI come from the germline V gene. An Oncomine TCR Beta short-read assay was used to sequence the DNA from cultured CD4+ T cells. DNA came from CD4+ T cells after culture. TCRdb itself ran the PCR reads through MiXCR, one entry per CDR3 protein. Found here are about 13,000 distinct CDR3 sequences, roughly 26% of them singletons; the top ten hold 29%. Sample treatment: roughly nine-day PBMC culture with coronavirus spike peptide pools or control peptides (ViraFEST assay).

The specimen comprised CD4+ T cells from blood, cultured in vitro, sampled before SARS-CoV-2 vaccination. The V gene is TRBV2, the J gene TRBJ2-1; the D is unclear. The sequence was collected from a human donor who received a COVID-19 vaccine. The CDR3 loop reads CASSGRRSSYNEQFF. CDR3 nucleotides: TGTGCCAGCAGTGGGCGGCGGAGCTCCTACAATGAGCAGTTCTTC.